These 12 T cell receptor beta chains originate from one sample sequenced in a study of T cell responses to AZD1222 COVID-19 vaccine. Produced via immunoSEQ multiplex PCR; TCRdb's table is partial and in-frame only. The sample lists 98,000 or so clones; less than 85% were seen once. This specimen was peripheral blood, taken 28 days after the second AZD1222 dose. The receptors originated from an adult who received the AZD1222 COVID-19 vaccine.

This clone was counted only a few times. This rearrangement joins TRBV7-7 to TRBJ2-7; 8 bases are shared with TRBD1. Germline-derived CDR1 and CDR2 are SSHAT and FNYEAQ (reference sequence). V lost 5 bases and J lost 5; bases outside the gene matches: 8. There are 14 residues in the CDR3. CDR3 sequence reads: CASSPGQGRNEQYF. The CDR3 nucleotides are TGTGCCAGCAGCCCTGGACAGGGAAGAAACGAGCAGTACTTC.

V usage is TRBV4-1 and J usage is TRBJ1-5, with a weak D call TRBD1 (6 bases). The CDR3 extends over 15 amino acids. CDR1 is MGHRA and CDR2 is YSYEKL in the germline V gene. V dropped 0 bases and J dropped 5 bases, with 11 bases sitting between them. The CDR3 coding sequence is TGCGCCAGCAGCCAAGAGGGGACATTTTATCAGCCCCAGCATTTT. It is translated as CASSQEGTFYQPQHF.

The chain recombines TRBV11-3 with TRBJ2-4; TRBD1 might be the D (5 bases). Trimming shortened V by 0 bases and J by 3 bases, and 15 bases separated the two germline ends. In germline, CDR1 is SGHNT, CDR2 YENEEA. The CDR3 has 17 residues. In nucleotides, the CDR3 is TGTGCCAGCAGCTTAGAGAGGTCCAGGGTGGGCAAAAACATTCAGTACTTC. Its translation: CASSLERSRVGKNIQYF.

In DNA, the CDR3 is TGTGCCAGCGCCGGGACTAGCGGGAGCTATACGCAGTATTTT. This codes for CASAGTSGSYTQYF. V usage is TRBV25-1 and J usage is TRBJ2-3; 14 nucleotides line up with TRBD2. Germline V gives CDR1 MGHDK, CDR2 SYGVNS. J was trimmed by 7 bases and V by 8 bases; bases with no gene match: 5. The CDR3 has 14 residues.

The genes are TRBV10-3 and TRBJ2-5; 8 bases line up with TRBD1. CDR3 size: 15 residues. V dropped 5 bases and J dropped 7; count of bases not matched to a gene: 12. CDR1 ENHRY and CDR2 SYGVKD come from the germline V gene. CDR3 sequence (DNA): TGTGCCATCAGTTCAGACAGGGGTGGGATGGGGACCCAGTACTTC. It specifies CAISSDRGGMGTQYF.

The CDR3 nucleotides are TGTGCCAGCAAGGGGATAGACAGCACTGAAGCTTTCTTT. It translates to CASKGIDSTEAFF. V is TRBV6-5 and J is TRBJ1-1, with D possibly matching TRBD1 (5 bases). This CDR3 comprises 13 residues. V lost 7 bases to trimming and J lost 4 bases, with 13 bases between them. In germline, CDR1 is MNHEY, CDR2 SVGAGI.

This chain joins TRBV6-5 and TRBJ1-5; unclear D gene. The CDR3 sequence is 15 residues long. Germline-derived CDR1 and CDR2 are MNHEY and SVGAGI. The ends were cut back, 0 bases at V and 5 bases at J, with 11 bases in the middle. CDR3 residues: CASSYSRDIYQPQHF. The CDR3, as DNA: TGTGCCAGCAGTTACTCGAGAGACATTTATCAGCCCCAGCATTTT.

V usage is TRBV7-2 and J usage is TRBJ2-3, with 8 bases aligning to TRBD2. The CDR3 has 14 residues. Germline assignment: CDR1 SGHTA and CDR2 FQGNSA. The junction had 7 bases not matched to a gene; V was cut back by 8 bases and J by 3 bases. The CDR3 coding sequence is TGTGCCAGCCGCGGGGGACTAGTAACAGATACGCAGTATTTT. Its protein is CASRGGLVTDTQYF.

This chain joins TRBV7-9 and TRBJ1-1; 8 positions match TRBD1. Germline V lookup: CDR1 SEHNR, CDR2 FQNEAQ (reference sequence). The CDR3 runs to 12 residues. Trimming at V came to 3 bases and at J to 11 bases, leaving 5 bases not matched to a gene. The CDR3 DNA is TGTGCCAGCAGCTTCAGGACAGGGAATGCTTTCTTT. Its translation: CASSFRTGNAFF.

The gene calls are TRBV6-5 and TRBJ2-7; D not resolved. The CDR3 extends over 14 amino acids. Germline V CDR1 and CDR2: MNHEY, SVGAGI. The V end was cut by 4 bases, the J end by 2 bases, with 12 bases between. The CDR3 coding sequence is TGTGCCAGCAGTTTCCCTGGACGGGCCTACGAGCAGTACTTC. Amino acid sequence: CASSFPGRAYEQYF.

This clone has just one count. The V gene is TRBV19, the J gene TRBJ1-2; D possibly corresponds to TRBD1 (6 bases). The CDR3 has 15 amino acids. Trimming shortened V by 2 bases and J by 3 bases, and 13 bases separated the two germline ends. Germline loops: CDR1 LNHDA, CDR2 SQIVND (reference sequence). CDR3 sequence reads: CASSITSGQHYGYTF. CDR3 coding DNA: TGTGCCAGTAGTATAACGTCGGGACAACACTATGGCTACACCTTC.

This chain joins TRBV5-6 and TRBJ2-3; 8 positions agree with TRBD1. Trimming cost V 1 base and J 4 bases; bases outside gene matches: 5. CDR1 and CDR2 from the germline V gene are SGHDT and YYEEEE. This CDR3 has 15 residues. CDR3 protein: CASSLRTGSSDTQYF. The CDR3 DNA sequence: TGTGCCAGCAGCTTGAGGACAGGGTCATCAGATACGCAGTATTTT.